The 27 T cell receptor beta chains given below trace back to one sample, sequenced in a study of cytomegalovirus exposure and HLA in healthy donors. Vbeta (60) and Jbeta (13) primers were used in the PCR. The repertoire was sequenced with immunoSEQ multiplex PCR; TCRdb's copy has only in-frame clones and lacks some. The sample records about 200,000 clones, over 60% being singletons. Material for sequencing was PBMCs. The receptors come from a man between 35 and 55 years old in good health and CMV-seronegative.

This clone showed up just once. The rearrangement uses TRBV4-2 and TRBJ2-3; 8 positions match TRBD2. V dropped 4 bases and J dropped 2; count of bases not matched to a gene: 2. The CDR3 totals 14 residues. CDR1 LGHNA and CDR2 YNFKEQ come from the germline V gene. CDR3 amino acids: CASSRGLDTDTQYF. The CDR3 bases are TGTGCCAGCAGCCGGGGACTAGACACAGATACGCAGTATTTT.

This chain uses TRBV2 with TRBJ1-4; perhaps TRBD1 as D (5 bases). CDR1 SNHLY and CDR2 FYNNEI come from the germline V gene. The V gene lost 3 bases and the J gene lost 0 bases, with 14 bases spanning the gap. The CDR3 runs to 17 residues. CDR3 in DNA: TGTGCCAGCAGTGATGATGACAGCCGCACAACTAATGAAAAACTGTTTTTT. Its translation: CASSDDDSRTTNEKLFF.

CDR3 nucleotides: TGTGCCAGCAGTTGGGAGGGGACGGTGGGGAATTTGAGTGGCTACACCTTC. Its translation: CASSWEGTVGNLSGYTF. This chain uses TRBV2 with TRBJ1-2; a possible D gene is TRBD1 (5 bases). This CDR3 is built from 17 residues. CDR1 and CDR2 from the germline V gene are SNHLY and FYNNEI. Trimming cost V 5 bases and J 7 bases, with 26 bases left between them.

V usage is TRBV4-1 and J usage is TRBJ2-5, with D possibly matching TRBD1 (6 bases). The J call may be in error: the DNA end matches TRBJ2-7 better. Germline CDR1 reads MGHRA; CDR2 reads YSYEKL. This CDR3 is 15 amino acids long. Here the CDR3 reads CASSQDRGTYYEQYF. The CDR3 DNA follows: TGCGCCAGCAGCCAAGATAGGGGGACCTACTACGAGCAGTACTTC.

Concerning this clone: The sample has other DNA sequences that encode this CDR3 too. The chain couples TRBV7-3 to TRBJ2-5; D not resolved. The germline gives CDR1 SGHTA, CDR2 FQGTGA. V lost 2 bases to trimming and J lost 4 bases, with 8 bases between them. This CDR3 comprises 13 residues. The CDR3 sequence is CASSLSPLETQYF. CDR3 in DNA: TGTGCCAGCAGCTTATCTCCACTAGAGACCCAGTACTTC.

J is TRBJ1-2 and V is TRBV11-2, with 8 bases aligning to TRBD1. Germline V gives CDR1 SGHAT, CDR2 FQNNGV. V was clipped by 1 base and J by 4 bases; unmatched bases: 5. This CDR3 is built from 15 residues. The CDR3 spells CASSLGAGGIYGYTF. The CDR3 DNA sequence: TGTGCCAGCAGCTTAGGGGCAGGGGGCATCTATGGCTACACCTTC. Drawing the rest from reference TRBV11-2 and TRBJ1-2, the complete variable domain is EAGVAQSPRYKIIEKRQSVAFWCNPISGHATLYWYQQILGQGPKLLIQFQNNGVVDDSQLPKDRFSAERLKGVDSTLKIQPAKLEDSAVYLCASSLGAGGIYGYTFGSGTRLTVV.

V gene TRBV5-1 combines with J gene TRBJ2-1, with TRBD1 matching 7 bases. Germline assignment: CDR1 SGHRS and CDR2 YFSETQ. Trimming took 0 bases from V and 4 from J; bases not matched to a gene: 4. The CDR3 covers 15 residues. CDR3 DNA: TGCGCCAGCAGCTTGGTTGTGGGACAGTACAATGAGCAGTTCTTC. Translating it yields CASSLVVGQYNEQFF.

The chain couples TRBV27 to TRBJ2-3; perhaps TRBD2 as D (6 bases). CDR1 is MNHEY and CDR2 is SMNVEV in the germline V gene (reference sequence). V was clipped by 3 bases and J by 2 bases, with 12 bases between them. This CDR3 has 15 amino acids. The chain's CDR3 is CASSLRLAPTDTQYF. DNA for the CDR3: TGTGCCAGCAGTTTGAGGCTAGCGCCCACAGATACGCAGTATTTT.

The chain links TRBV5-1 to TRBJ1-1; D is ambiguous. Germline values: CDR1 SGHRS, CDR2 YFSETQ. V lost 7 bases, J lost 6 bases, and 13 bases lay in between. The CDR3 length is 12 residues. CDR3 sequence (DNA): TGCGCCAGCCGCGGTGGAGAGCCTGAAGCTTTCTTT. Translating it yields CASRGGEPEAFF.

The chain recombines TRBV4-1 with TRBJ2-7, with TRBD2 matching over 9 bases. The germline V gene has CDR1 MGHRA and CDR2 YSYEKL. V gave up 8 bases and J gave up 0 bases; unmatched junction bases: 5. The CDR3 is 14 residues long. DNA for the CDR3: TGCGCCAGCTTGCGGGGGGGGCTCTCCTACGAGCAGTACTTC. Its protein is CASLRGGLSYEQYF.

The chain is built from TRBV13 and TRBJ1-3, with TRBD1 as a possible D gene (5 bases). V was shortened by 5 bases and J by 0 bases, with 11 bases between the two germline ends. This CDR3 region has 15 residues. Germline CDR1 reads PRHDT; CDR2 reads FYEKMQ (reference sequence). The CDR3 DNA sequence: TGTGCCAGCAGCACCCGGGGGAGCTCTGGAAACACCATATATTTT. This translates into CASSTRGSSGNTIYF.

This sequence joins TRBV5-6 and TRBJ2-1, with no clear D. From germline, CDR1 is SGHDT and CDR2 YYEEEE. V lost 0 bases and J lost 3, with 4 bases in between. The length of the CDR3 is 13 residues. CDR3 sequence reads: CASSLDSYNEQFF. CDR3 DNA sequence: TGTGCCAGCAGCTTGGACAGCTACAATGAGCAGTTCTTC.

The chain couples TRBV28 to TRBJ1-2; 10 positions match TRBD1. J gave up 5 bases and V 6 bases, and 6 bases lay outside the gene matches. The length of the CDR3 is 14 residues. Per the germline V gene, CDR1 is MDHEN and CDR2 is SYDVKM. DNA of the CDR3: TGTGCCAGCAGACAGGGACAGGGGATTTATGGCTACACCTTC. Translated, it gives CASRQGQGIYGYTF.

The chain joins TRBV6-5 to TRBJ1-1, with 9 bases lining up with TRBD1. The CDR3 is made up of 15 amino acids. From germline, CDR1 is MNHEY and CDR2 SVGAGI. With 4 bases clipped from V and 3 bases from J, the junction kept 6 bases outside the gene matches. The DNA for the CDR3 is TGTGCCAGCAGTTCGCCGACAGGGGGGGACACTGAAGCTTTCTTT. It specifies CASSSPTGGDTEAFF.

The chain employs TRBV4-2 and TRBJ2-5, with 9 bases matching TRBD1. The V gene end was trimmed by 0 bases and the J gene end by 4 bases; junction bases not matched to a gene: 18. The CDR3 runs 20 residues. Germline lookup yields CDR1 LGHNA and CDR2 YNFKEQ. In nucleotides, the CDR3 is TGTGCCAGCAGCCAAGAAGGGGGACAGGGTGGGTTCGGGAAAAGAGAGACCCAGTACTTC. As protein: CASSQEGGQGGFGKRETQYF.

The chain recombines TRBV30 with TRBJ1-6, with D perhaps matching TRBD1 (5 bases). The CDR3 spans 17 residues. Germline loops: CDR1 GTSNPN, CDR2 SVGIG (reference sequence). Between the trimmed V and J ends, which lost 0 bases and 7 bases, there was a span of 19 bases. CDR3 amino acids: CAWSVRGNRARNSPLHF. CDR3 coding DNA: TGTGCCTGGAGTGTACGGGGGAATCGCGCTCGGAATTCACCCCTCCACTTT.

CDR3 nucleotide sequence: TGTGCCAGCAGTAGGACAGGGGGGAGAGGTCACGAGCAGTACTTC. This gives the protein CASSRTGGRGHEQYF. This chain connects TRBV28 to TRBJ2-7, with 10 nucleotides matching TRBD1. From germline, CDR1 is MDHEN and CDR2 SYDVKM. J was trimmed by 5 bases and V by 5 bases; bases with no gene match: 9. There are 15 residues in the CDR3.

The rearrangement uses TRBV7-8 and TRBJ2-7; D remains unclear. CDR1 SGHVS and CDR2 FQNEAQ come from the germline V gene. The CDR3 is 11 amino acids. V dropped 7 bases and J dropped 6 bases, with 10 bases sitting between them. This CDR3 is CASTSSREQYF. The CDR3 bases are TGTGCCAGCACAAGTAGCCGCGAGCAGTACTTC.

This chain links TRBV7-6 with TRBJ2-1; a possible D gene is TRBD1 (5 bases). Germline values: CDR1 SGHVS, CDR2 FNYEAQ. V lost 0 bases, J lost 9 bases, and 12 bases lay in between. The length of the CDR3 is 14 residues. The DNA of the CDR3 is TGTGCCAGCAGCTTAGCCACAGGATCCGGTGAGCAGTTCTTC. Translating gives CASSLATGSGEQFF.

V and J are TRBV19 and TRBJ1-5; perhaps TRBD1 as D (6 bases). The germline gives CDR1 LNHDA, CDR2 SQIVND (reference sequence). CDR3 size: 13 residues. Between the trimmed V and J ends, which lost 4 bases and 6 bases, there was a span of 10 bases. The CDR3 sequence is CASSTGQGQPQHF. CDR3 in DNA: TGTGCCAGTAGTACGGGACAAGGTCAGCCCCAGCATTTT.

This clone turned up a few times. The rearrangement uses TRBV6-5 and TRBJ1-4, with 8 bases that match TRBD1. Trimming removed 5 bases from V and 5 bases from J; junction bases left unmatched: 7. The germline gives CDR1 MNHEY, CDR2 SVGAGI. The CDR3 sequence is 15 residues long. The DNA for the CDR3 is TGTGCCAGCAGTCTCCGACAGGGGCCAAATGAAAAACTGTTTTTT. Translating gives CASSLRQGPNEKLFF.

This clone appeared a few times. The chain uses TRBV4-2 and TRBJ2-3, with 10 positions matching TRBD2. The V gene's germline CDR1 is LGHNA and CDR2 YNFKEQ. There are 17 residues in the CDR3. V dropped 4 bases and J dropped 6; count of bases not matched to a gene: 13. As DNA, the CDR3 is TGTGCCAGCAGCCTACTCGAGGGGAGCGGGGGGGCTGATACGCAGTATTTT. The encoded protein is CASSLLEGSGGADTQYF.

The chain recombines TRBV25-1 with TRBJ2-2; maybe TRBD1 (6 bases). The CDR3 covers 17 residues. V lost 3 bases and J lost 0, with 14 bases in between. The germline CDR1 and CDR2 sequences are MGHDK and SYGVNS. The DNA of the CDR3 is TGTGCCAGCAGTGACCGGACAGCCAGCGCGAACACCGGGGAGCTGTTTTTT. The encoded protein is CASSDRTASANTGELFF.

The J gene is TRBJ1-5, the V gene TRBV7-8; possibly TRBD1 for D (6 bases). The CDR3 sequence is 14 residues long. Between the trimmed V and J ends, which lost 5 bases and 4 bases, there was a span of 12 bases. Looked up from germline, CDR1 is SGHVS and CDR2 is FQNEAQ. The CDR3 loop reads CASSPSGTNQPQHF. CDR3 sequence (DNA): TGTGCCAGCAGCCCTTCCGGGACAAATCAGCCCCAGCATTTT.

The chain has TRBV6-5 and TRBJ2-5, with 8 bases matching TRBD1. Trimming at V came to 6 bases and at J to 0 bases, leaving 3 bases not matched to a gene. Germline lookup yields CDR1 MNHEY and CDR2 SVGAGI. There are 14 residues in the CDR3. The CDR3 loop reads CASSHRGDQETQYF. In DNA, the CDR3 is TGTGCCAGCAGCCACAGGGGGGACCAAGAGACCCAGTACTTC.

V and J are TRBV30 and TRBJ1-2; 7 positions agree with TRBD1. This CDR3 spans 14 amino acids. Trimming took 6 bases from V and 7 from J; bases not matched to a gene: 14. Germline values: CDR1 GTSNPN, CDR2 SVGIG (reference sequence). This chain's CDR3 is CACTPRDRPFGYTF. CDR3 sequence (DNA): TGTGCCTGCACACCGCGGGACAGACCGTTTGGCTACACCTTC.

This clone was counted a single time. The chain uses TRBV27 and TRBJ2-7; 8 bases line up with TRBD2. This CDR3 region has 17 residues. Germline V gene lookup returns CDR1 MNHEY and CDR2 SMNVEV (reference sequence). Trimming removed 5 bases from V and 3 bases from J; junction bases left unmatched: 15. The CDR3 here is CASSTTVRGGTSYEQYF. In nucleotides, the CDR3 is TGTGCCAGCAGTACGACAGTAAGAGGGGGGACTAGCTACGAGCAGTACTTC.